Each of the 20 T cell receptor beta chains below was sequenced from the same sample in a study of long-term antiretroviral therapy in people with HIV. The assay, immunoSEQ v3.0, was run at survey level. Profiling relied on immunoSEQ multiplex PCR, and the TCRdb table lists in-frame clones only, not all of them. The data show about 29,000 clones, around 95% seen once. The source material was unsorted PBMCs, sampled 5.3 years after starting antiretroviral therapy. The receptors shown here come from a man aged 25 to 45 with HIV.

This clone was found once. The V call is TRBV18, the J call TRBJ1-4; 12 bases align to TRBD1. Germline-derived CDR1 and CDR2 are KGHSH and LQKENI. This CDR3 spans 15 amino acids. Trimming took 2 bases from V and 7 from J; bases not matched to a gene: 2. The CDR3 reads CASSPRDRGLEKLFF. CDR3 nucleotides: TGTGCCAGCTCACCAAGGGACAGGGGGCTTGAAAAACTGTTTTTT.

This sequence joins TRBV4-3 and TRBJ2-2; no firm D call. Trimming took off 0 bases at V and 0 bases at J, with 17 bases between the two ends. The CDR3 has 19 amino acids. Germline CDR1 reads LGHNA; CDR2 reads YSLEER. CDR3 region: CASSQDARPLISNTGELFF. In nucleotides, the CDR3 is TGCGCCAGCAGCCAAGATGCACGACCTCTAATTTCGAACACCGGGGAGCTGTTTTTT.

The V and J genes are TRBV7-9 and TRBJ1-3, with 7 bases fitting TRBD1. The V gene's germline CDR1 is SEHNR and CDR2 FQNEAQ (reference sequence). The CDR3 runs to 14 residues. V lost 3 bases, J lost 2 bases, and 1 base stayed unmatched. CDR3: CASSFGTAGNTIYF. The CDR3 region has the DNA TGTGCCAGCAGCTTCGGGACAGCTGGAAACACCATATATTTT.

The V gene is TRBV7-8, the J gene TRBJ2-1; 8 nucleotides match TRBD2. Germline lookup yields CDR1 SGHVS and CDR2 FQNEAQ. The CDR3 extends over 17 amino acids. Trimming removed 5 bases from V and 0 bases from J; junction bases left unmatched: 9. CDR3 residues: CASSPYPGGGSYNEQFF. CDR3 nucleotides: TGTGCCAGCAGCCCCTATCCGGGGGGGGGCTCCTACAATGAGCAGTTCTTC.

The chain combines TRBV19 with TRBJ1-5; the D is unclear. The CDR3 extends over 14 amino acids. CDR1 is LNHDA and CDR2 is SQIVND in the germline V gene (reference sequence). V was pared by 0 bases and J by 1 base, with 4 bases between. The CDR3 nucleotides read TGTGCCAGTAGTATAGACGGCAGCAATCAGCCCCAGCATTTT. Translated: CASSIDGSNQPQHF. Full variable domain (outside the CDR3, taken from reference TRBV19 and TRBJ1-5): DGGITQSPKYLFRKEGQNVTLSCEQNLNHDAMYWYRQDPGQGLRLIYYSQIVNDFQKGDIAEGYSVSREKKESFPLTVTSAQKNPTAFYLCASSIDGSNQPQHFGDGTRLSIL.

The chain carries TRBV28 and TRBJ2-4; 9 bases agree with TRBD1. The CDR3 spans 14 residues. Germline lookup yields CDR1 MDHEN and CDR2 SYDVKM. Unmatched junction bases numbered 6, after V lost 6 bases and J lost 6 bases. The CDR3 protein is CASSFGTGTNIQYF. The CDR3 nucleotides read TGTGCCAGCAGCTTCGGGACAGGGACAAACATTCAGTACTTC.

This sequence joins TRBV4-2 and TRBJ1-4, with 8 bases matching TRBD1. V was pared by 6 bases and J by 1 base, with 10 bases of the junction left unmatched. The CDR3 covers 17 residues. Germline V gene lookup returns CDR1 LGHNA and CDR2 YNFKEQ. The CDR3 coding sequence is TGTGCCAGCAGACCCGACAGGGGTTCTGGAACTAATGAAAAACTGTTTTTT. Its translation: CASRPDRGSGTNEKLFF.

This sequence joins TRBV4-3 and TRBJ2-5; maybe TRBD2 (6 bases). The CDR3 contains 13 residues. The V end lost 4 bases, the J end lost 5 bases, and 11 bases lay between the germline ends. The germline gives CDR1 LGHNA, CDR2 YSLEER. The CDR3 reads CASSRGLGETQYF. The CDR3 DNA sequence: TGCGCCAGCAGCCGGGGACTGGGGGAGACCCAGTACTTC.

The J gene is TRBJ1-1, the V gene TRBV5-1, with D possibly being TRBD1 (6 bases). Germline CDR1 is SGHRS and CDR2 is YFSETQ. V lost 5 bases, J lost 2 bases, and 16 bases lay in between. The CDR3 totals 15 residues. The CDR3 region is CASREYAGGNTEAFF. The CDR3 region has the DNA TGCGCCAGCAGGGAATATGCCGGGGGCAACACTGAAGCTTTCTTT.

V is TRBV7-6 and J is TRBJ2-1; 10 bases align to TRBD2. The CDR3 length is 19 residues. The V gene's germline CDR1 is SGHVS and CDR2 FNYEAQ. After removal of 1 base from V and 0 bases from J, the junction contained 9 bases not matched to a gene. CDR3: CASSLDASGGLYSYNEQFF. The CDR3, as DNA: TGTGCCAGCAGCTTAGACGCTAGCGGGGGCCTGTACTCCTACAATGAGCAGTTCTTC. Supplemented by reference TRBV7-6 and TRBJ2-1, the full variable domain reads GAGVSQSPRYKVTKRGQDVALRCDPISGHVSLYWYRQALGQGPEFLTYFNYEAQQDKSGLPNDRFSAERPEGSISTLTIQRTEQRDSAMYRCASSLDASGGLYSYNEQFFGPGTRLTVL.

V is TRBV2 and J is TRBJ1-3; no clear D. Between the trimmed V and J ends, which lost 2 bases and 4 bases, there was a span of 12 bases. CDR3 length: 15 residues. The germline V gene has CDR1 SNHLY and CDR2 FYNNEI. CDR3 in DNA: TGTGCCAGCAGTGAACAAGGGTTCGACGGAAACACCATATATTTT. Its protein is CASSEQGFDGNTIYF.

The V gene is TRBV19, the J gene TRBJ2-7; 10 positions match TRBD1. J lost 3 bases, V lost 3 bases, and 8 bases had no gene match. The CDR3 sequence is 16 residues long. Germline loops: CDR1 LNHDA, CDR2 SQIVND (reference sequence). Written as DNA, the CDR3 is TGTGCCAGTAGTATCGGCTCGCGGACAGGGGGCTACGAGCAGTACTTC. Encoded protein: CASSIGSRTGGYEQYF.

This chain uses TRBV28 with TRBJ1-1, with D maybe TRBD1 (6 bases). Trimming stripped 9 bases from V and 6 bases from J, with 11 bases between. The CDR3 runs 11 residues. Germline V CDR1 and CDR2: MDHEN, SYDVKM. CDR3 residues: CASRGAAEAFF. In DNA form, the CDR3 reads TGTGCCAGTCGGGGGGCGGCTGAAGCTTTCTTT.

The rearrangement joins TRBV6-6 to TRBJ2-1; D tentatively reads TRBD1 or TRBD2 (6 bases each). The CDR3 covers 14 residues. CDR1 is MNHNY and CDR2 is SVGAGI in the germline V gene (reference sequence). Trimming took 2 bases from V and 6 from J, leaving 11 bases between them. This chain's CDR3 is CASSYVEGGNEQFF. CDR3 DNA sequence: TGTGCCAGCAGTTACGTAGAGGGGGGCAATGAGCAGTTCTTC.

The chain employs TRBV5-4 and TRBJ2-2; TRBD2 might be the D (5 bases). The V and J ends lost 3 bases and 2 bases respectively, with 11 bases between them. CDR1 SGHNT and CDR2 YYREEE come from the germline V gene (reference sequence). CDR3 size: 15 residues. The CDR3 DNA reads TGTGCCAGCAGCTCAACTAGTGCAAACACCGGGGAGCTGTTTTTT. Encoded protein: CASSSTSANTGELFF. The complete variable domain, with remaining parts taken from reference TRBV5-4 and TRBJ2-2, reads ETGVTQSPTHLIKTRGQQVTLRCSSQSGHNTVSWYQQALGQGPQFIFQYYREEENGRGNFPPRFSGLQFPNYSSELNVNALELDDSALYLCASSSTSANTGELFFGEGSRLTVL.

This chain uses TRBV6-5 with TRBJ2-5; the D call may be TRBD1 or TRBD2 (5 bases each). This CDR3 is built from 12 residues. Trimming cost V 6 bases and J 1 base, with 6 bases left between them. Germline lookup yields CDR1 MNHEY and CDR2 SVGAGI. This CDR3 reads CASRGTQETQYF. The CDR3 bases are TGTGCCAGCAGAGGGACCCAAGAGACCCAGTACTTC.

The gene calls are TRBV10-2 and TRBJ2-5; TRBD2 might be the D (6 bases). The V gene's germline CDR1 is WSHSY and CDR2 SAAADI. CDR3 length equals 14 residues. Trimming took off 1 base at V and 4 bases at J, with 10 bases between the two ends. The CDR3 loop is CASSELGGGETQYF. In DNA form, the CDR3 reads TGCGCCAGCAGTGAGTTGGGGGGAGGAGAGACCCAGTACTTC.

The sample holds one count of this clone. This chain links TRBV4-3 with TRBJ2-7, with 8 bases matching TRBD1. The CDR3 is 15 residues long. CDR1 and CDR2 from the germline V gene are LGHNA and YSLEER. J gave up 3 bases and V 2 bases, and 6 bases lay outside the gene matches. The CDR3 spells CASSQQDRGVYEQYF. Written as DNA, the CDR3 is TGCGCCAGCAGCCAACAAGACAGGGGTGTCTACGAGCAGTACTTC.

This clone was picked up one time. This chain connects TRBV27 to TRBJ2-1; 13 bases fit TRBD2. This CDR3 contains 16 residues. V shed 10 bases, J shed 5 bases, and the junction held 11 bases outside the gene matches. Germline V gives CDR1 MNHEY, CDR2 SMNVEV (reference sequence). CDR3 protein: CATLGLAGVRHNEQFF. The CDR3 nucleotides are TGTGCCACCCTCGGACTAGCGGGAGTGAGGCACAATGAGCAGTTCTTC.

The gene calls are TRBV6-6 and TRBJ2-4, with a tentative D call TRBD2 (7 bases). Trimming left V 6 bases short and J 1 base short, with 16 bases between. The germline CDR1 and CDR2 sequences are MNHNY and SVGAGI (reference sequence). This CDR3 contains 16 residues. The CDR3, as DNA: TGTGCCAGCAGCCAGGGGCGGGGGCCCGCCAAAAACATTCAGTACTTC. Translated, it gives CASSQGRGPAKNIQYF.